The T cell receptor (beta chain) described here comes from a study of neurological immune-mediated disorders. Study observations and caveats: Patients with HTLV-1-associated myelopathy showed the most TCR clonal expansion. Those with multiple sclerosis showed the least, falling below healthy controls. Private repertoires in all groups were suggested by the absence of shared CDR3 amino acid sequences among expanded clones across subjects.

This clonotype was found many times. Its specificity is not known. cDNA was made by 5'RACE with 10-nucleotide random UMIs. TCRdb redid the calling of the 5' RACE reads with MiXCR, one entry per CDR3 protein. Of around 70,000 distinct CDR3 sequences detected, around 5.5% appear once; the ten largest clones hold roughly 7%. The CDR3 contains 14 residues. The germline V gene encodes CDR1 DFQATT and CDR2 SNEGSKA (reference sequence). Unmatched junction bases numbered 10, after V lost 3 bases and J lost 7 bases. Unsorted libraries were prepared from 2 million PBMCs that had been stored at -80 C. This receptor was obtained from a man aged 18 to 29 with multiple sclerosis. This chain links TRBV20-1 with TRBJ2-7, with 9 bases fitting TRBD2. Sequenced sample: PBMCs. The CDR3 here is CSASRSGSSKEQYF. The CDR3 coding sequence is TGCAGTGCTAGTCGTAGCGGGAGTTCAAAAGAGCAGTACTTC.